In its sample, the clone carrying this T cell receptor (beta chain) was seen a few times. Its target is not known. A NOSPECS grade of at least 4, a Clinical Activity Score of at least 3 and duration under 3 months were recorded in ophthalmopathy patients. Exclusions: uncontrolled infection, other autoimmune disease, pregnancy, lactation. The trim removed 2 bases at V and 3 bases at J, leaving 8 bases unmatched. The CDR3 runs to 17 residues. Germline-derived CDR1 and CDR2 are MGHRA and YSYEKL. Amplified TCR beta CDR3 regions came from RNA transcripts. When the TCR CDR3 underwent first-round RT-PCR, the HTBI primer set was used. Via MiXCR, TCRdb re-called the multiplex PCR reads, giving one row per CDR3 protein. The profile shows hundreds of thousands of distinct CDR3 sequences, about 20% of them singletons. The data are from a study of T cells in Graves' hyperthyroidism and ophthalmopathy. Overall study results and limits: The model's output predicted ophthalmopathy at a median of around 6.9 months prior to onset.

V is TRBV4-1 and J is TRBJ2-2; 8 positions agree with TRBD1. Material for sequencing was blood. This clonotype originated in a man younger than 40 with Graves' ophthalmopathy. The CDR3 loop reads CASSQTRTGSDTGELFF. The CDR3 DNA sequence: TGCGCCAGCAGCCAAACCAGGACAGGGAGCGACACCGGGGAGCTGTTTTTT.